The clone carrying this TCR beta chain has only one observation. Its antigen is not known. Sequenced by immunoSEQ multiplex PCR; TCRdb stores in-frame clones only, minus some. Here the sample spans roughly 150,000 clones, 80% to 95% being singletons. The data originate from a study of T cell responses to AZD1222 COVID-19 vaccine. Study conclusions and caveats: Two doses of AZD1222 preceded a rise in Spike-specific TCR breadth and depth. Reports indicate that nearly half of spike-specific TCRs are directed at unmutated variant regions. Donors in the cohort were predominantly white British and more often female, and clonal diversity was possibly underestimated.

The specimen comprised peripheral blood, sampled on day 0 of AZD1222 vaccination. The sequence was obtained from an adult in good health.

The CDR3 is CASSLASGHYGYTF. CDR3 DNA sequence: TGTGCCAGCAGCTTGGCCTCCGGGCACTATGGCTACACCTTC. The J gene is TRBJ1-2, the V gene TRBV5-4; D is undetermined. This CDR3 has 14 residues. Germline assignment: CDR1 SGHNT and CDR2 YYREEE (reference sequence). V dropped 0 bases and J dropped 3 bases, with 9 bases sitting between them.